These 11 T cell receptor beta chains came from one sample sequenced in a study of shared clonotypes between healthy human individuals. Some clones are missing from TCRdb's copy, which holds only in-frame ones; the method was immunoSEQ multiplex PCR. The table has about 2.4 million clones, over 85% seen once; the top ten hold more than 0.12%. Sequenced material: naive CD4+ T cells sorted from blood. Described subset: CD45RA+ positively selected. The receptor source for this set is a man aged 18-30 years in good health.

The chain is built from TRBV18 and TRBJ1-3; 7 bases align to TRBD1. Germline V CDR1 and CDR2: KGHSH, LQKENI. The trim removed 2 bases at V and 3 bases at J, leaving 4 bases unmatched. This CDR3 has 15 amino acids. The DNA of the CDR3 is TGTGCCAGCTCACCAAACCAGGGGGATGGAAACACCATATATTTT. It is translated as CASSPNQGDGNTIYF.

As for this clone: The sample contains more than one DNA sequence encoding this CDR3. J is TRBJ2-3 and V is TRBV5-1, with 11 nucleotides matching TRBD2. The CDR3 totals 16 residues. Germline V CDR1 and CDR2: SGHRS, YFSETQ. V trimming: 4 bases; J trimming: 0 bases; junction bases outside the gene matches: 4. The CDR3 region is CASSPGTSGSTDTQYF. CDR3 coding DNA: TGCGCCAGCAGCCCAGGGACTAGCGGAAGCACAGATACGCAGTATTTT.

Details on this clone: The same CDR3 arises from other DNA sequences in this sample as well. The V call is TRBV7-2, the J call TRBJ2-1; D is perhaps TRBD2 (7 bases). The V end lost 1 base, the J end lost 6 bases, and 13 bases lay between the germline ends. From germline, CDR1 is SGHTA and CDR2 FQGNSA. The CDR3 spans 15 residues. In DNA form, the CDR3 reads TGTGCCAGCAGCTTAGACAGGGCTAGCGGCAATGAGCAGTTCTTC. This sequence encodes CASSLDRASGNEQFF.

This clone has a single count. V and J are TRBV5-4 and TRBJ2-3; D possibly corresponds to TRBD2 (5 bases). The CDR3 totals 17 residues. Germline CDR1 is SGHNT and CDR2 is YYREEE (reference sequence). Trimming shortened V by 4 bases and J by 3 bases, and 21 bases separated the two germline ends. In DNA, the CDR3 is TGTGCCAGCAGCCTCAAAGACTTGGGATGGAGGACAGATACGCAGTATTTT. The encoded protein is CASSLKDLGWRTDTQYF.

The chain links TRBV7-8 to TRBJ1-2, with a tentative D call TRBD1 (6 bases). Trimming shortened V by 0 bases and J by 1 base, and 12 bases separated the two germline ends. CDR1 is SGHVS and CDR2 is FQNEAQ in the germline V gene. CDR3 length: 16 residues. The CDR3 spells CASSLAPAGVNYGYTF. The CDR3 DNA reads as TGTGCCAGCAGCTTAGCGCCGGCAGGGGTTAACTATGGCTACACCTTC.

This sequence joins TRBV5-6 and TRBJ1-4; 7 positions agree with TRBD1. In germline, CDR1 is SGHDT, CDR2 YYEEEE. V was pared by 4 bases and J by 7 bases, with 7 bases of the junction left unmatched. The CDR3 is 14 amino acids. CDR3 in amino acids: CASSRTGLGEKLFF. Here the CDR3 DNA reads TGTGCCAGCAGCCGGACAGGTTTAGGTGAAAAACTGTTTTTT. The full variable domain, its missing parts supplied by reference TRBV5-6 and TRBJ1-4, is DAGVTQSPTHLIKTRGQQVTLRCSPKSGHDTVSWYQQALGQGPQFIFQYYEEEERQRGNFPDRFSGHQFPNYSSELNVNALLLGDSALYLCASSRTGLGEKLFFGSGTQLSVL.

V gene TRBV19 combines with J gene TRBJ2-7, with 8 bases that match TRBD1. CDR1 and CDR2 from the germline V gene are LNHDA and SQIVND (reference sequence). V was clipped by 4 bases and J by 6 bases; unmatched bases: 8. CDR3 length equals 14 residues. CDR3 protein: CASSKDRAFSEQYF. The CDR3 DNA reads TGTGCCAGTAGTAAGGACAGGGCATTCTCCGAGCAGTACTTC.

The chain joins TRBV28 to TRBJ2-7; 7 bases are shared with TRBD2. The CDR3 loop spans 15 amino acids. Looked up from germline, CDR1 is MDHEN and CDR2 is SYDVKM. The V and J ends lost 3 bases and 4 bases, in that order; junction bases with no gene match: 9. This CDR3 reads CASSFPGGGGYEQYF. The CDR3 DNA sequence: TGTGCCAGCAGTTTCCCCGGCGGGGGTGGGTACGAGCAGTACTTC.

This rearrangement joins TRBV2 to TRBJ1-3; no clear D. There are 16 residues in the CDR3. Between the trimmed V and J ends, which lost 4 bases and 0 bases, there was a span of 13 bases. CDR1 is SNHLY, CDR2 FYNNEI, per germline. CDR3 coding DNA: TGTGCCAGCAGTGTCGGGCCGTCGAGCTCTGGAAACACCATATATTTT. Translating it yields CASSVGPSSSGNTIYF. The variable domain in full, completed from reference TRBV2 and TRBJ1-3, reads EPEVTQTPSHQVTQMGQEVILRCVPISNHLYFYWYRQILGQKVEFLVSFYNNEISEKSEIFDDQFSVERPDGSNFTLKIRSTKLEDSAMYFCASSVGPSSSGNTIYFGEGSWLTVV.

To note about this clone: Additional DNA sequences in this sample encode the identical CDR3. The rearrangement uses TRBV18 and TRBJ2-7, with D hard to call. Germline CDR1 and CDR2: KGHSH and LQKENI. The CDR3 has 14 amino acids. V lost 3 bases to trimming and J lost 2 bases, with 11 bases between them. This CDR3 reads CASSPPGPTYEQYF. The CDR3 DNA sequence: TGTGCCAGCTCACCCCCGGGTCCAACCTACGAGCAGTACTTC.

V is TRBV27 and J is TRBJ2-4, with TRBD2 identical over 15 bases. Trimming at V came to 2 bases and at J to 0 bases, leaving 14 bases not matched to a gene. CDR3 length equals 22 residues. Germline values: CDR1 MNHEY, CDR2 SMNVEV (reference sequence). CDR3 nucleotides: TGTGCCAGCAGTTTAGCGCCGGGACTAGCGGGAGGTCGTCACGTAGCCAAAAACATTCAGTACTTC. It codes for CASSLAPGLAGGRHVAKNIQYF.